This TCR beta chain came from a study of CD8 T cells in ankylosing spondylitis. Broader study findings: Typical of ankylosing spondylitis blood, it appeared, was a TCR beta motif of several highly homologous variants. Matched ankylosing spondylitis synovial fluid reportedly contained a significantly enriched population of disease-linked clones. Past studies reported some motif variants in reactive arthritis synovial fluid and blood.

This CDR3 contains 15 residues. Germline trimming cut 0 bases from V and 0 bases from J; bases unmatched to any gene: 0. Germline V gene data show CDR1 as LNHNV and CDR2 as YYDKDF (reference sequence). As concerns this clonotype: The antigen remains undetermined.

TCRdb re-called the 5' RACE reads with MiXCR, one entry per CDR3 protein. The profile covers approximately 140,000 distinct CDR3 sequences, with approximately 44% appearing a single time and about 16% taken by the ten largest. The chain employs TRBV15 and TRBJ2-7; 9 nucleotides line up with TRBD2. Sequencing was performed on synovial fluid, either unsorted or a sorted T cell fraction (not recorded which). The sequence was collected from a male donor with ankylosing spondylitis. For the CDR3, the DNA is TGTGCCACCAGCAGAGAGACTAGCGGCTCCTACGAGCAGTACTTC. Protein sequence: CATSRETSGSYEQYF.